Each of the 30 T cell receptor beta chains below was sequenced from the same sample in a study of shared clonotypes between healthy human individuals. TCRdb keeps only in-frame clones here, not all; method: immunoSEQ multiplex PCR. The sample lists roughly 550,000 clones; 95% to 96% were seen once. Terminally differentiated effector memory CD45RA+ cells were excluded from the naive CD8 cells, which were CD45RO-negative and positively selected for CCR7. The sequencing input was naive CD8+ T cells sorted from blood. The receptors come from a woman aged 30 to 39 in good health.

The V and J genes are TRBV27 and TRBJ2-1; TRBD2 matches at 16 bases. V lost 3 bases and J lost 9; bases outside the gene matches: 2. CDR1 and CDR2 from the germline V gene are MNHEY and SMNVEV (reference sequence). This CDR3 is built from 15 residues. CDR3 nucleotide sequence: TGTGCCAGCAGTTTCGGGACTAGCGGGAGGGGTGAGCAGTTCTTC. It codes for CASSFGTSGRGEQFF.

This chain joins TRBV2 and TRBJ2-3; 7 nucleotides agree with TRBD2. With 6 bases clipped from V and 5 bases from J, the junction kept 5 bases outside the gene matches. CDR1 is SNHLY and CDR2 is FYNNEI in the germline V gene. The CDR3 covers 13 residues. The CDR3 spells CASRAGVGDTQYF. Here the CDR3 DNA reads TGTGCCAGCAGGGCGGGAGTGGGAGATACGCAGTATTTT.

About this clone: Other DNA sequences in this sample translate to the same CDR3. The chain is built from TRBV5-6 and TRBJ1-1; D unclear. V was trimmed by 0 bases and J by 0 bases, leaving 3 bases between them. The CDR3 totals 13 residues. The V gene's germline CDR1 is SGHDT and CDR2 YYEEEE. CDR3 coding DNA: TGTGCCAGCAGCTTGGAAATGAACACTGAAGCTTTCTTT. Translated, it gives CASSLEMNTEAFF.

This chain links TRBV28 with TRBJ1-4, with 7 bases matching TRBD1. This CDR3 contains 12 residues. Losses at the gene ends were 5 bases for V and 7 bases for J; bases not matched to a gene: 1. The V gene's germline CDR1 is MDHEN and CDR2 SYDVKM. The CDR3 spells CASSRDSEKLFF. As DNA, the CDR3 is TGTGCCAGCAGTCGGGACAGTGAAAAACTGTTTTTT.

The rearrangement uses TRBV5-1 and TRBJ2-7; the D gene is possibly TRBD2 (6 bases). The germline V gene encodes CDR1 SGHRS and CDR2 YFSETQ. V lost 5 bases, J lost 7 bases, and 25 bases lay in between. This CDR3 contains 16 residues. CDR3 amino acids: CASSKVSGERTGEQYF. The CDR3, as DNA: TGCGCCAGCAGTAAGGTTAGCGGAGAACGAACGGGAGAGCAGTACTTC.

The chain couples TRBV7-9 to TRBJ2-1, with 14 bases identical to TRBD2. The CDR3 is 16 amino acids. CDR1 and CDR2 (germline): SEHNR, FQNEAQ (reference sequence). After removal of 5 bases from V and 10 bases from J, the junction contained 10 bases not matched to a gene. The CDR3 loop is CASSRVRTSGRKEQFF. In DNA, the CDR3 is TGTGCCAGCAGCCGCGTCAGGACTAGCGGGAGGAAGGAGCAGTTCTTC.

The V call is TRBV2, the J call TRBJ2-3; possibly TRBD1 for D (6 bases). CDR1 is SNHLY, CDR2 FYNNEI, per germline. V lost 0 bases and J lost 5, with 6 bases in between. CDR3 length: 13 residues. CDR3 protein: CASSEARGDTQYF. In nucleotides, the CDR3 is TGTGCCAGCAGTGAAGCCAGGGGAGATACGCAGTATTTT.

This clone was observed once. This chain links TRBV5-8 with TRBJ2-3, with D unresolved. V was clipped by 6 bases and J by 0 bases, with 14 bases between them. Germline CDR1 SGHTS, CDR2 YDEGEE. The CDR3 has 15 amino acids. The CDR3 DNA follows: TGTGCCAGCACCCTCCGGCTAAGAAGCACAGATACGCAGTATTTT. This sequence encodes CASTLRLRSTDTQYF.

A single count supports this clone. The chain combines TRBV19 with TRBJ2-1; no clear D. CDR3 length: 16 residues. Trimming shortened V by 6 bases and J by 8 bases, and 23 bases separated the two germline ends. Germline V gene lookup returns CDR1 LNHDA and CDR2 SQIVND (reference sequence). CDR3 sequence (DNA): TGTGCCAGTAGCACCACCGCAGGACCGGAGATCGATGAGCAGTTCTTC. This sequence encodes CASSTTAGPEIDEQFF. Supplemented by reference TRBV19 and TRBJ2-1, the full variable domain reads DGGITQSPKYLFRKEGQNVTLSCEQNLNHDAMYWYRQDPGQGLRLIYYSQIVNDFQKGDIAEGYSVSREKKESFPLTVTSAQKNPTAFYLCASSTTAGPEIDEQFFGPGTRLTVL.

CDR3: CATYDRQQETQYF. CDR3 sequence (DNA): TGTGCCACTTACGACAGGCAGCAAGAGACCCAGTACTTC. The rearrangement links TRBV2 to TRBJ2-5, with D possibly matching TRBD1 (6 bases). Per germline, CDR1 SNHLY and CDR2 FYNNEI. Trimming shortened V by 10 bases and J by 2 bases, and 14 bases separated the two germline ends. CDR3 length: 13 amino acids.

This sequence joins TRBV18 and TRBJ1-5, with D possibly being TRBD1 (5 bases). CDR1 and CDR2 from the germline V gene are KGHSH and LQKENI. Trimming left V 6 bases short and J 0 bases short, with 12 bases between. This CDR3 comprises 15 residues. The CDR3 protein is CASSRPGDSNQPQHF. CDR3 coding DNA: TGTGCCAGCTCGCGTCCGGGGGATAGCAATCAGCCCCAGCATTTT.

The genes are TRBV14 and TRBJ1-1; D not resolved. Germline CDR1 and CDR2: SGHDN and FVKESK. This CDR3 comprises 15 residues. Trimming shortened V by 6 bases and J by 0 bases, and 14 bases separated the two germline ends. The CDR3 DNA is TGTGCCAGCAGTCTTACATTGTCCATGAACACTGAAGCTTTCTTT. Translating it yields CASSLTLSMNTEAFF.

V usage is TRBV27 and J usage is TRBJ1-5; TRBD1 is a possible D gene (5 bases). Trimming cost V 4 bases and J 0 bases, with 7 bases left between them. Per the germline V gene, CDR1 is MNHEY and CDR2 is SMNVEV (reference sequence). The CDR3 is made up of 14 amino acids. This CDR3 is CASSWQGSNQPQHF. DNA of the CDR3: TGTGCCAGCAGTTGGCAGGGTAGCAATCAGCCCCAGCATTTT.

The V gene is TRBV6-1, the J gene TRBJ2-1; possible D gene TRBD2, 6 bases. This CDR3 is built from 13 residues. CDR1 and CDR2 (germline): MNHNS, SASEGT. V was cut by 7 bases and J by 5 bases, with 12 bases left in between. CDR3 sequence: CASTGLADNEQFF. The CDR3 nucleotides are TGTGCCAGCACGGGACTCGCGGACAATGAGCAGTTCTTC.

This chain connects TRBV27 to TRBJ2-2, with no clear D. The CDR3 spans 14 residues. In germline, CDR1 is MNHEY, CDR2 SMNVEV (reference sequence). The ends were cut back, 2 bases at V and 1 base at J, with 5 bases in the middle. CDR3 protein: CASSLMVNTGELFF. CDR3 nucleotide sequence: TGTGCCAGCAGTTTAATGGTGAACACCGGGGAGCTGTTTTTT.

The chain uses TRBV5-4 and TRBJ2-1, with D perhaps assigned TRBD1 or TRBD2 (6 bases each). The CDR3 is 15 residues long. Per germline, CDR1 SGHNT and CDR2 YYREEE (reference sequence). Trimming took off 2 bases at V and 5 bases at J, with 14 bases between the two ends. This CDR3 reads CASSLAGGPDNEQFF. The CDR3 DNA sequence: TGTGCCAGCAGCTTAGCTGGGGGGCCTGACAATGAGCAGTTCTTC.

This chain links TRBV28 with TRBJ2-1, with 8 bases that match TRBD2. The ends lost 5 bases at V and 0 bases at J; junction bases unmatched: 6. This CDR3 spans 16 amino acids. Germline V gene sequence: CDR1 MDHEN, CDR2 SYDVKM. The CDR3 bases are TGTGCCAGCAGTGTAAATAGCGGGATCTCCTACAATGAGCAGTTCTTC. This sequence encodes CASSVNSGISYNEQFF.

This clone was observed a single time. The chain couples TRBV19 to TRBJ2-3; D is ambiguous. Trimming pared 7 bases from V and 4 bases from J, leaving 6 bases between. Germline values: CDR1 LNHDA, CDR2 SQIVND (reference sequence). CDR3 size: 11 residues. CDR3 in amino acids: CASIAADTQYF. The CDR3 region has the DNA TGTGCCAGTATCGCCGCAGATACGCAGTATTTT.

In regard to this clone: Given a far larger clone just one base away, this is likely a sequencing read error. Other DNA variants within this sample encode the same CDR3. The chain couples TRBV30 to TRBJ2-7, with a tentative D call TRBD1 (5 bases). Germline-derived CDR1 and CDR2 are GTSNPN and SVGIG (reference sequence). CDR3 size: 14 residues. CDR3 sequence: CAWSVGPLSYEQYF. The CDR3 nucleotides are TGTGCTTGGAGTGTGGGGCCTCTCTCCTACGAGCAGTACTTC.

The chain links TRBV4-2 to TRBJ1-1; D is undetermined. The length of the CDR3 is 13 residues. The ends were cut back, 4 bases at V and 5 bases at J, with 11 bases in the middle. CDR1 and CDR2 (germline): LGHNA, YNFKEQ. CDR3 bases: TGTGCCAGCAGCCTGCACCTGGGGACTGAAGCTTTCTTT. Translating gives CASSLHLGTEAFF.

The chain has TRBV27 and TRBJ1-1, with D possibly matching TRBD1 (5 bases). The CDR3 contains 14 residues. Germline assignment: CDR1 MNHEY and CDR2 SMNVEV (reference sequence). V shed 6 bases and J shed 12 bases, with 23 bases lying between them. CDR3 nucleotides: TGTGCCAGCAGCCTTACGGGGACCGCCGGGGTAACTTTCTTT. It specifies CASSLTGTAGVTFF.

The CDR3 is CASSLAKGLAGDQETQYF. The CDR3 nucleotides read TGTGCCAGCAGCTTAGCCAAAGGACTAGCTGGGGATCAAGAGACCCAGTACTTC. The chain has TRBV11-2 and TRBJ2-5, with 8 bases fitting TRBD2. Germline CDR1 is SGHAT and CDR2 is FQNNGV. The CDR3 has 18 amino acids. Losses at the gene ends were 1 base for V and 2 bases for J; bases not matched to a gene: 12.

V is TRBV5-5 and J is TRBJ2-7; D ambiguous. Germline V gene sequence: CDR1 SGHKS, CDR2 YYEKEE (reference sequence). The CDR3 extends over 15 amino acids. V was trimmed by 1 base and J by 2 bases, leaving 13 bases between them. CDR3 nucleotide sequence: TGTGCCAGCAGCTTGTGGGCGGACCGGGCCTACGAGCAGTACTTC. Translated: CASSLWADRAYEQYF.

V gene TRBV14 combines with J gene TRBJ2-7; D is unresolved. Looked up from germline, CDR1 is SGHDN and CDR2 is FVKESK. CDR3 length equals 11 residues. V lost 5 bases and J 4 bases, leaving 6 bases between the germline ends. The CDR3 DNA sequence: TGTGCCAGCAGCGGGTCGTACGAGCAGTACTTC. Its translation is CASSGSYEQYF.

The table lists this clone with a count of one. This chain connects TRBV19 to TRBJ2-3; tentatively, D is TRBD2 (6 bases). Looked up from germline, CDR1 is LNHDA and CDR2 is SQIVND (reference sequence). V lost 6 bases, J lost 2 bases, and 18 bases lay in between. The CDR3 loop spans 16 amino acids. The DNA for the CDR3 is TGTGCCAGTAGGGGTAGAGGAGGGGCCCTCACAGATACGCAGTATTTT. It yields the protein CASRGRGGALTDTQYF.

CDR3 sequence: CASRGRTGDYEQYF. CDR3 coding DNA: TGTGCCAGCAGGGGGAGGACAGGGGACTACGAGCAGTACTTC. The chain combines TRBV28 with TRBJ2-7; 9 positions agree with TRBD1. J lost 3 bases, V lost 6 bases, and 6 bases had no gene match. Germline V gives CDR1 MDHEN, CDR2 SYDVKM. This CDR3 contains 14 residues. Full variable domain (remainder filled in from reference TRBV28 and TRBJ2-7): DVKVTQSSRYLVKRTGEKVFLECVQDMDHENMFWYRQDPGLGLRLIYFSYDVKMKEKGDIPEGYSVSREKKERFSLILESASTNQTSMYLCASRGRTGDYEQYFGPGTRLTVT.

As DNA, the CDR3 is TGTGCCAGCAGCATAAGGACTAGCGCGTTAACGTACACAGATACGCAGTATTTT. This sequence encodes CASSIRTSALTYTDTQYF. The chain couples TRBV13 to TRBJ2-3; 9 nucleotides match TRBD2. J was trimmed by 2 bases and V by 5 bases; bases with no gene match: 14. Germline CDR1 PRHDT, CDR2 FYEKMQ (reference sequence). There are 18 residues in the CDR3.

The J gene is TRBJ1-2, the V gene TRBV27; a possible D gene is TRBD1 (6 bases). V was clipped by 2 bases and J by 2 bases, with 9 bases between them. Looked up from germline, CDR1 is MNHEY and CDR2 is SMNVEV (reference sequence). This CDR3 spans 14 amino acids. The DNA of the CDR3 is TGTGCCAGCAGTTTACAGGGGTCCAACTATGGCTACACCTTC. It is translated as CASSLQGSNYGYTF.

This chain uses TRBV19 with TRBJ1-5; D unclear. Trimming shortened V by 5 bases and J by 2 bases, and 10 bases separated the two germline ends. CDR1 and CDR2 from the germline V gene are LNHDA and SQIVND (reference sequence). CDR3 length equals 14 residues. CDR3 DNA: TGTGCCAGTAGTCGTCGGGATCGCAATCAGCCCCAGCATTTT. Its translation: CASSRRDRNQPQHF.

The chain uses TRBV11-2 and TRBJ2-2, with TRBD2 matching 7 bases. CDR1 SGHAT and CDR2 FQNNGV come from the germline V gene. The CDR3 is 18 amino acids. V lost 3 bases, J lost 0 bases, and 10 bases stayed unmatched. The CDR3: CASSLPSGTETNTGELFF. Here the CDR3 DNA reads TGTGCCAGCAGCTTGCCTAGCGGTACAGAAACGAACACCGGGGAGCTGTTTTTT.